The 5 T cell receptor beta chains listed next were all sequenced from one sample in a study of T cell changes during pregnancy in multiple sclerosis. Clones were read by immunoSEQ multiplex PCR, and TCRdb kept only the in-frame ones, dropping some. The sample records about 77,000 clones, approximately 90% being singletons. Sequenced material: peripheral blood, taken before pregnancy. These receptors all stem from a female donor with multiple sclerosis, enrolled in a pregnancy study.

This clone showed up just once. The chain links TRBV6-6 to TRBJ2-7; the D is unclear. V lost 6 bases to trimming and J lost 2 bases, with 14 bases between them. Germline-derived CDR1 and CDR2 are MNHNY and SVGAGI (reference sequence). CDR3 length equals 14 residues. The CDR3 region is CASSPAGRPYEQYF. DNA for the CDR3: TGTGCCAGCAGCCCAGCTGGCAGGCCCTACGAGCAGTACTTC.

The chain carries TRBV7-9 and TRBJ2-7; TRBD2 might be the D (5 bases). The CDR3 sequence is 14 residues long. V was cut by 2 bases and J by 2 bases, with 10 bases left in between. Germline CDR1 SEHNR, CDR2 FQNEAQ (reference sequence). The CDR3 loop is CASSLTREPYEQYF. The CDR3 DNA reads as TGTGCCAGCAGCTTAACCCGGGAACCCTACGAGCAGTACTTC.

DNA for the CDR3: TGTGCCAGCAGTTTGTGGGGGGACCAAGAGACCCAGTACTTC. This codes for CASSLWGDQETQYF. The V and J genes are TRBV28 and TRBJ2-5; TRBD2 is a possible D gene (6 bases). Trimming removed 3 bases at V and 0 bases at J, with 8 bases between. The CDR3 consists of 14 residues. Germline lookup yields CDR1 MDHEN and CDR2 SYDVKM. The whole variable domain, filled in from reference TRBV28 and TRBJ2-5, reads DVKVTQSSRYLVKRTGEKVFLECVQDMDHENMFWYRQDPGLGLRLIYFSYDVKMKEKGDIPEGYSVSREKKERFSLILESASTNQTSMYLCASSLWGDQETQYFGPGTRLLVL.

This chain uses TRBV19 with TRBJ1-3; no definite D call. V was trimmed by 7 bases and J by 2 bases, leaving 9 bases between them. Germline V gene sequence: CDR1 LNHDA, CDR2 SQIVND (reference sequence). The CDR3 is made up of 13 amino acids. The CDR3 is CASTSVPGNTIYF. The CDR3 DNA reads as TGTGCCAGTACCTCAGTACCTGGAAACACCATATATTTT.

The rearrangement uses TRBV5-1 and TRBJ2-7; the D gene is possibly TRBD2 (5 bases). Germline CDR1 is SGHRS and CDR2 is YFSETQ. Trimming pared 4 bases from V and 0 bases from J, leaving 14 bases between. The CDR3 contains 15 residues. The CDR3 sequence is CASSGPGTVSYEQYF. DNA of the CDR3: TGCGCCAGCAGCGGTCCGGGAACAGTCTCCTACGAGCAGTACTTC.